This T cell receptor beta chain is from a study of response to subunit inactivated influenza vaccine. Per germline, CDR1 SQVTM and CDR2 ANQGSEA. The CDR3 is 16 residues long. V was pared by 6 bases and J by 0 bases, with 8 bases of the junction left unmatched. One entry per CDR3 protein results from TCRdb running MiXCR on the RT-PCR reads. The repertoire has roughly 500,000 distinct CDR3 sequences, roughly 23% of them found once; the top ten carry 1.9%. The study, taken as a whole, reports: It was suggested by the authors that few new T cells are recruited by each seasonal influenza vaccination.

There are a few counts of this clonotype. The antigen remains undetermined. The TCR originated in a man aged 45-65 years who received an inactivated influenza vaccine. This rearrangement joins TRBV29-1 to TRBJ2-1; 10 positions agree with TRBD2. The sample here was CD4+ T cells sorted from PBMCs, taken 4 to 6 days after vaccination. CDR3 sequence reads: CSVPRTSGFSYNEQFF. The CDR3 DNA is TGCAGCGTCCCCCGGACTAGCGGATTCTCCTACAATGAGCAGTTCTTC.